This T cell receptor (beta chain) was observed in a study of blood T cell repertoires in COVID-19. Data came from immunoSEQ multiplex PCR; TCRdb stores just in-frame clones and leaves some out. This table holds about 160,000 clones, around 90% found once. Germline trimming cut 4 bases from V and 4 bases from J; bases unmatched to any gene: 8. The CDR3 covers 17 residues. Germline lookup yields CDR1 LGHDT and CDR2 YNNKEL (reference sequence). The gene calls are TRBV3-1 (or the pseudogene TRBV3-2) and TRBJ2-3, with TRBD2 identical over 13 bases. This TCR came from a man between 60 and 75 years old with active or convalescent COVID-19. Material: peripheral blood. CDR3 in amino acids: CASSPWTSGSRSDTQYF. The DNA for the CDR3 is TGTGCCAGCAGCCCCTGGACTAGCGGGAGTAGGTCAGATACGCAGTATTTT.